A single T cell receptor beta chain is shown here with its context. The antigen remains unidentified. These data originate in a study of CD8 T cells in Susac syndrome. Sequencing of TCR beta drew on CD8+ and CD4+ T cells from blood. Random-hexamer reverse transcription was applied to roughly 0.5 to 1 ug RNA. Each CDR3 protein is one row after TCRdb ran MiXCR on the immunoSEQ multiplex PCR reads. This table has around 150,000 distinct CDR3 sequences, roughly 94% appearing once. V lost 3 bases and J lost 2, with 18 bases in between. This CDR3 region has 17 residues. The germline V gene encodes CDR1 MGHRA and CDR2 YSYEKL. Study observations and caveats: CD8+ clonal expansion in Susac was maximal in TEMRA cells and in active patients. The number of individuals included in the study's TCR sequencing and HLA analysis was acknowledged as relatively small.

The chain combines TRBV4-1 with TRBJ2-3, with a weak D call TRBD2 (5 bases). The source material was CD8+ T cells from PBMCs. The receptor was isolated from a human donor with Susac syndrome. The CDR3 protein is CASSQTPGSTNTDTQYF. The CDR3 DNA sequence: TGCGCCAGCAGCCAGACCCCGGGAAGTACTAACACAGATACGCAGTATTTT.